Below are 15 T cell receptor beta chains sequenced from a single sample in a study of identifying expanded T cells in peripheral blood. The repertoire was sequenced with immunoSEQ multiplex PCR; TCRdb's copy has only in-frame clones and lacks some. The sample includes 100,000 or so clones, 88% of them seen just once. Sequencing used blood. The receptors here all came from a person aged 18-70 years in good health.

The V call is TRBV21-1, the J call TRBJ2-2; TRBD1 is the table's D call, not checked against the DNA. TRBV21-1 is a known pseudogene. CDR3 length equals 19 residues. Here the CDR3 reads CASSQEGSKGQGNTGELFF. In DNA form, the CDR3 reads TGTGCCAGCAGCCAAGAGGGAAGCAAGGGGCAGGGGAACACCGGGGAGCTGTTTTTT.

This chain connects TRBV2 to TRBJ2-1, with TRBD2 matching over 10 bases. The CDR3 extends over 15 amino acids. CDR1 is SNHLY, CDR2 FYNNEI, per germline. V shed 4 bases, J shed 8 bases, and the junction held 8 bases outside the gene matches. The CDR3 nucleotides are TGTGCCAGCAGTGGCTCTAGAGCGGGGGGGGATGAGCAGTTCTTC. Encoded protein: CASSGSRAGGDEQFF.

CDR3 bases: TGCAGCGTTTCTGGGCTGGCTGAAAAACTGTTTTTT. Amino acid sequence: CSVSGLAEKLFF. J is TRBJ1-4 and V is TRBV29-1; D is unresolved. The CDR3 contains 12 residues. V was cut by 5 bases and J by 7 bases, with 11 bases left in between. CDR1 is SQVTM, CDR2 ANQGSEA, per germline.

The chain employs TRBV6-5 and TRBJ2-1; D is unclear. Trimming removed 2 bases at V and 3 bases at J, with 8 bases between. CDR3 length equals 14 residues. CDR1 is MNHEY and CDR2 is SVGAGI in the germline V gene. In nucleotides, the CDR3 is TGTGCCAGCAGTTACCTCGGATTCTACAATGAGCAGTTCTTC. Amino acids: CASSYLGFYNEQFF.

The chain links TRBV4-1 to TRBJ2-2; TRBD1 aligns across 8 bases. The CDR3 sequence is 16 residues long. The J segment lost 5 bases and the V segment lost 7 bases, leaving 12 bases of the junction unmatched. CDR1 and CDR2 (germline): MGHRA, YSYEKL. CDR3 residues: CASTLKSGQGTGELFF. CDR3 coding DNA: TGCGCCAGCACCCTCAAGAGCGGACAGGGAACCGGGGAGCTGTTTTTT.

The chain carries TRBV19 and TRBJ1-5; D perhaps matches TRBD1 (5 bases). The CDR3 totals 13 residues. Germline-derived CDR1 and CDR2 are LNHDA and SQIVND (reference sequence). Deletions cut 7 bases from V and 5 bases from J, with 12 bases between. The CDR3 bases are TGTGCCAGTAAAAACCAGGGCGATCAGCCCCAGCATTTT. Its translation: CASKNQGDQPQHF.

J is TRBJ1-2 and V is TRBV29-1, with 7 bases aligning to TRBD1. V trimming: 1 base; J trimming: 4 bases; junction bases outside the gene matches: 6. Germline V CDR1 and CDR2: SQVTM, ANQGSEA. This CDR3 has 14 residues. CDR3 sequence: CSVEVGDSGYGYTF. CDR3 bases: TGCAGCGTTGAAGTAGGGGACAGCGGCTATGGCTACACCTTC. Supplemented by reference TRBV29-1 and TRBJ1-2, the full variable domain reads SAVISQKPSRDICQRGTSLTIQCQVDSQVTMMFWYRQQPGQSLTLIATANQGSEATYESGFVIDKFPISRPNLTFSTLTVSNMSPEDSSIYLCSVEVGDSGYGYTFGSGTRLTVV.

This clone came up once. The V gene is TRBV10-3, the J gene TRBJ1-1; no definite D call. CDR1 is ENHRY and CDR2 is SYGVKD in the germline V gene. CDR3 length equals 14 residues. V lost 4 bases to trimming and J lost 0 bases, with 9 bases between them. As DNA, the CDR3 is TGTGCCATCAGTGCGGGCAGTTTGAACACTGAAGCTTTCTTT. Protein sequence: CAISAGSLNTEAFF.

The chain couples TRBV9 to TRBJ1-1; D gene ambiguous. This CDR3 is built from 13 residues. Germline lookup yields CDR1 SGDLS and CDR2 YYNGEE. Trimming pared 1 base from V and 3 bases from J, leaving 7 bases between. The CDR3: CASSVNTHTEAFF. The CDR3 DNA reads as TGTGCCAGCAGCGTAAACACCCACACTGAAGCTTTCTTT.

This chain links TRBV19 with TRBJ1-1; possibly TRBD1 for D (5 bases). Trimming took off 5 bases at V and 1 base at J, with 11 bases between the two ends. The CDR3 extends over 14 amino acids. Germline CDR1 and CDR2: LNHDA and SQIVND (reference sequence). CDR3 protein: CASSLGHSNTEAFF. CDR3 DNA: TGTGCCAGTAGTCTGGGGCACTCGAACACTGAAGCTTTCTTT.

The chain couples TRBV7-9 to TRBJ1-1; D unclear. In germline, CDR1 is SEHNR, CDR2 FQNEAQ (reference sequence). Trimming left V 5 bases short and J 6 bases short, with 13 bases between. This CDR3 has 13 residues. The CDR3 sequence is CASSRIPPAEAFF. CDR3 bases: TGTGCCAGCAGCCGGATCCCGCCGGCTGAAGCTTTCTTT.

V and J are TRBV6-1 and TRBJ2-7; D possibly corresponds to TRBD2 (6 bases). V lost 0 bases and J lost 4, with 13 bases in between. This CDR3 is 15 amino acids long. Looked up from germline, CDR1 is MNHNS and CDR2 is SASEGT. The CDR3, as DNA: TGTGCCAGCAGTGAAGCTCTAGGCCGGGGGTACGAGCAGTACTTC. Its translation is CASSEALGRGYEQYF.

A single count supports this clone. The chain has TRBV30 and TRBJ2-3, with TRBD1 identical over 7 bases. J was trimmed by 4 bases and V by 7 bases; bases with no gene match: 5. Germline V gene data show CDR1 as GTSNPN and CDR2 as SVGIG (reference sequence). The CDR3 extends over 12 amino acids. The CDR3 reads CAYYRGADTQYF. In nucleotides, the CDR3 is TGTGCCTACTACAGGGGAGCAGATACGCAGTATTTT.

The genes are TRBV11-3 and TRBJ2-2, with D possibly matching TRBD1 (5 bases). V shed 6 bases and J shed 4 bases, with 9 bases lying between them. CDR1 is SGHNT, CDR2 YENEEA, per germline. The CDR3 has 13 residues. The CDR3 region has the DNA TGTGCCAGCAGGCCTCAGGGCACCGGGGAGCTGTTTTTT. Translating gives CASRPQGTGELFF.

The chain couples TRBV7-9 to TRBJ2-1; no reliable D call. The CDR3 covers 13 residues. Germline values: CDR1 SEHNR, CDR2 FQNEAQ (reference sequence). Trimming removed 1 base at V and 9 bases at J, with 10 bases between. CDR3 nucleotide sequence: TGTGCCAGCAGCTTAGTAGGGTTGGGTGAGCAGTTCTTC. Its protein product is CASSLVGLGEQFF.